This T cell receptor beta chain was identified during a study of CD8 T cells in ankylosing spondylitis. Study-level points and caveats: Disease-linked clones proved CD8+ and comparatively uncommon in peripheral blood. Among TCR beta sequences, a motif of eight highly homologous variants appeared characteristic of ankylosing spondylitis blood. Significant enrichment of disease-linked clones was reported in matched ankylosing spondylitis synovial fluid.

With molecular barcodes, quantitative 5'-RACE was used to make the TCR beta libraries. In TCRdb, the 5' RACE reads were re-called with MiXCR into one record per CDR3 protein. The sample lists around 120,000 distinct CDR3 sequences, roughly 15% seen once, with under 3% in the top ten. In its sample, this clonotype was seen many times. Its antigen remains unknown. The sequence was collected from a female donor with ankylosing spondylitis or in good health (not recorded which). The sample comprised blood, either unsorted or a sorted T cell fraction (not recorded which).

Here the CDR3 DNA reads TGTGCCATCAGTGAGTCGGGACAGGGTCCACCCGTTAACTATGGCTACACCTTC. It yields the protein CAISESGQGPPVNYGYTF. The V gene is TRBV10-3, the J gene TRBJ1-2; the match to TRBD1 covers 9 bases. With V trimmed by 0 bases and J by 1 base, 9 bases remained unmatched. This CDR3 has 18 amino acids. The germline gives CDR1 ENHRY, CDR2 SYGVKD.